The present T cell receptor (beta chain) was sequenced within a study of ipilimumab plus nivolumab after autologous stem cell transplantation. Trimming pared 0 bases from V and 3 bases from J, leaving 10 bases between. This CDR3 is built from 15 residues. CDR1 and CDR2 from the germline V gene are SGDLS and YYNGEE. Libraries were prepared by immunoSEQ multiplex PCR; TCRdb keeps only in-frame clonotypes and omits some of them. The sample has about 83,000 clones; approximately 83% are singletons. Patients got ipilimumab 1 mg/kg beginning 14 to 28 days post-transplant. The sample in question was PBMCs, obtained in a trial of ipilimumab plus nivolumab as post-transplant consolidation. The chain couples TRBV9 to TRBJ2-1, with a tentative D call TRBD1 (5 bases). The sequence came from a male donor with diffuse large B-cell lymphoma. CDR3 bases: TGTGCCAGCAGCGTAGTGCCAGGGAACTACAATGAGCAGTTCTTC. This codes for CASSVVPGNYNEQFF.